These 3 T cell receptor beta chains share one sample of origin, sequenced in a study of shared clonotypes between healthy human individuals. TCRdb's copy holds only in-frame clones and misses some; the assay was immunoSEQ multiplex PCR. The sample consists of a few million clones, more than 80% of them appearing once. The sequencing input was naive CD4+ T cells sorted from blood. Subset defined: CD45RA+ positively selected. Receptors were obtained from a man younger than 30 in good health.

The V and J genes are TRBV30 and TRBJ1-5; TRBD1 matches 7 bases. V dropped 2 bases and J dropped 1; count of bases not matched to a gene: 5. CDR1 is GTSNPN and CDR2 is SVGIG in the germline V gene (reference sequence). The CDR3 length is 15 residues. The CDR3: CAWSYRTGSNQPQHF. The CDR3 DNA reads TGTGCCTGGAGTTACAGGACAGGAAGCAATCAGCCCCAGCATTTT.

This chain connects TRBV7-6 to TRBJ2-5; D is unresolved. Germline V lookup: CDR1 SGHVS, CDR2 FNYEAQ. V was clipped by 5 bases and J by 7 bases, with 11 bases between them. The length of the CDR3 is 12 residues. This CDR3 reads CASSQIAGTQYF. The CDR3 DNA reads as TGTGCCAGCAGCCAGATCGCAGGGACCCAGTACTTC.

The V call is TRBV30, the J call TRBJ1-5; TRBD1 agrees at 9 bases. This CDR3 contains 16 residues. CDR1 GTSNPN and CDR2 SVGIG come from the germline V gene (reference sequence). The junction had 4 bases not matched to a gene; V was cut back by 0 bases and J by 1 base. The CDR3: CAWSVRGTGSNQPQHF. The CDR3 DNA follows: TGTGCCTGGAGTGTACGGGGGACAGGGAGCAATCAGCCCCAGCATTTT.